These 5 T cell receptor beta chains were sequenced from one sample in a study of T cell repertoires in cytomegalovirus infection. These receptors are not linked to any known antigen. Each CDR3 protein is one row after TCRdb ran MiXCR on the reads. The table lists 550,000 to 850,000 distinct CDR3 sequences, around a third of them singletons. This specimen was cultured PBMCs, taken from culture after CMV antigen stimulation. The receptor set was obtained from a human donor in good health (CMV status not recorded). Some clones in this sample may be carry-over from other donors' samples.

This clonotype was picked up a small number of times. The J gene is TRBJ2-1, the V gene TRBV11-1, with unresolved D. CDR1 is SGHAT and CDR2 is FQDESV in the germline V gene (reference sequence). The CDR3 consists of 15 residues. Trimming cost V 5 bases and J 0 bases, with 11 bases left between them. The CDR3 coding sequence is TGTGCCAGCAGCCCGACCGTCCGCTCCTACAATGAGCAGTTCTTC. Encoded protein: CASSPTVRSYNEQFF.

In this sample, this clonotype turned up a few times. The chain couples TRBV7-2 to TRBJ2-3; D unresolved. The CDR3 is 13 amino acids. V was clipped by 2 bases and J by 5 bases, with 8 bases between them. From germline, CDR1 is SGHTA and CDR2 FQGNSA. The CDR3 DNA sequence: TGTGCCAGCAGCTTAAGACCCAAAGATACGCAGTATTTT. This codes for CASSLRPKDTQYF. The full variable domain, its missing parts supplied by reference TRBV7-2 and TRBJ2-3, is GAGVSQSPSNKVTEKGKDVELRCDPISGHTALYWYRQSLGQGLEFLIYFQGNSAPDKSGLPSDRFSAERTGGSVSTLTIQRTQQEDSAVYLCASSLRPKDTQYFGPGTRLTVL.

This clonotype has just a few counts. V gene TRBV4-1 combines with J gene TRBJ1-1; D is undetermined. Germline V gives CDR1 MGHRA, CDR2 YSYEKL. CDR3 length: 14 residues. V dropped 4 bases and J dropped 1 base, with 10 bases sitting between them. CDR3 amino acids: CASSPQQRNTEAFF. For the CDR3, the DNA is TGCGCCAGCAGCCCCCAACAGAGGAACACTGAAGCTTTCTTT.

The chain uses TRBV20-1 and TRBJ2-3; D is possibly TRBD1 or TRBD2 (7 bases each). CDR1 is DFQATT, CDR2 SNEGSKA, per germline (reference sequence). V dropped 0 bases and J dropped 4 bases, with 17 bases sitting between them. The CDR3 sequence is 16 residues long. CDR3 in amino acids: CSARDPRQGGADTQYF. DNA for the CDR3: TGCAGTGCTAGAGATCCTAGACAGGGAGGGGCAGATACGCAGTATTTT.

This rearrangement joins TRBV7-6 to TRBJ2-5, with 9 bases matching TRBD2. The V gene end was trimmed by 5 bases and the J gene end by 2 bases; junction bases not matched to a gene: 6. The CDR3 length is 15 residues. From germline, CDR1 is SGHVS and CDR2 FNYEAQ. The chain's CDR3 is CASSEGLAPQETQYF. The CDR3 DNA is TGTGCCAGCAGCGAAGGACTAGCGCCTCAAGAGACCCAGTACTTC.